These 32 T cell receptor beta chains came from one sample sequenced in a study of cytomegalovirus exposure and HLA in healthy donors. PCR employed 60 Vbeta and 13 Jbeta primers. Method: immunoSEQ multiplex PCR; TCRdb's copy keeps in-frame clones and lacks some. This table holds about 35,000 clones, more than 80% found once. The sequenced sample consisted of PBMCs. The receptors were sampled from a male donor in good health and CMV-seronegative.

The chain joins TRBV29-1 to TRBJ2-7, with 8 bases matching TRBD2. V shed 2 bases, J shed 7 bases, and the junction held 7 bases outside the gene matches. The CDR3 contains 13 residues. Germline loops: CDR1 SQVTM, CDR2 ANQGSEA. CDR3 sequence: CSVENGGAGEQYF. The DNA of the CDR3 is TGCAGCGTTGAAAACGGGGGGGCGGGAGAGCAGTACTTC.

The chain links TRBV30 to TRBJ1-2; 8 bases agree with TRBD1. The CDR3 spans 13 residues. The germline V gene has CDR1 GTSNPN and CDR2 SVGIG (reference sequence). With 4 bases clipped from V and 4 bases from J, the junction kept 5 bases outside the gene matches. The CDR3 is CAWNQGAGYGYTF. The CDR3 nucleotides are TGTGCCTGGAATCAGGGGGCGGGCTATGGCTACACCTTC.

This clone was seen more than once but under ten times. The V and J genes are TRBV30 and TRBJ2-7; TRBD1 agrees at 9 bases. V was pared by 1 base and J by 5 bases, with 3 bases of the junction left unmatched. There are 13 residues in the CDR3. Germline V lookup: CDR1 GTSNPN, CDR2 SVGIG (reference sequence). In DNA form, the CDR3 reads TGTGCCTGGAGTGGGGACAGGGCCGACGAGCAGTACTTC. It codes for CAWSGDRADEQYF.

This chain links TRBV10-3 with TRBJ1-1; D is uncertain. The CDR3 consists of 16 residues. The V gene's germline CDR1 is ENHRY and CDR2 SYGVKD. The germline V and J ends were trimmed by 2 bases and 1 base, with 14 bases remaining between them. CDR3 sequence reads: CAISEGAARRNTEAFF. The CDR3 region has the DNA TGTGCCATCAGTGAGGGCGCGGCCCGGAGGAACACTGAAGCTTTCTTT.

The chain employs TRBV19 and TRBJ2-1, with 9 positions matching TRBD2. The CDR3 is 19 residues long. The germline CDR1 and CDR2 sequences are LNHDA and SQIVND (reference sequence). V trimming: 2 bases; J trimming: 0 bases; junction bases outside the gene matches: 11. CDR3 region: CASSIMQGLAGSSYNEQFF. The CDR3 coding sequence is TGTGCCAGTAGTATAATGCAGGGGCTAGCGGGGAGCTCCTACAATGAGCAGTTCTTC.

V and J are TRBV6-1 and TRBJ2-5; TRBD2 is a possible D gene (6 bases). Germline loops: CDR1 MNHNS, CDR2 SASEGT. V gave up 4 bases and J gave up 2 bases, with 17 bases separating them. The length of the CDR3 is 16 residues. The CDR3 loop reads CASSGTAPRGQETQYF. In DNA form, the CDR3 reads TGTGCCAGCAGTGGAACGGCCCCCCGGGGGCAAGAGACCCAGTACTTC.

CDR3 nucleotides: TGCGCCAGCAGCTCATTTGGTCAGAATGAAAAACTGTTTTTT. Translating gives CASSSFGQNEKLFF. The chain joins TRBV5-1 to TRBJ1-4; D is undetermined. Germline CDR1 is SGHRS and CDR2 is YFSETQ. This CDR3 is built from 14 residues. The ends were cut back, 3 bases at V and 5 bases at J, with 11 bases in the middle.

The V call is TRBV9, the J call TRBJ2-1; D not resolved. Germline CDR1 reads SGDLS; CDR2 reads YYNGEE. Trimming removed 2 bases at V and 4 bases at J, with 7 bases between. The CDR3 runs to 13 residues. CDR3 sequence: CASSVESYNEQFF. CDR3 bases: TGTGCCAGCAGCGTCGAGAGTTACAATGAGCAGTTCTTC.

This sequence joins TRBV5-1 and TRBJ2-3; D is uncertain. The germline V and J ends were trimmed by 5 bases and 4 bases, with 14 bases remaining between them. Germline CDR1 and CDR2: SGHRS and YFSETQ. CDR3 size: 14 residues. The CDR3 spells CASRLLYRADTQYF. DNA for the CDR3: TGCGCCAGCAGACTCCTTTACCGGGCAGATACGCAGTATTTT.

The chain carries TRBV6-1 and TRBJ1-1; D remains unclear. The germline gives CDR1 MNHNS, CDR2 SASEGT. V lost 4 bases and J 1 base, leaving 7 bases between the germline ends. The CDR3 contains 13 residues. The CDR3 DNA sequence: TGTGCCAGCAGTGTGGCGGGGAACACTGAAGCTTTCTTT. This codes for CASSVAGNTEAFF.

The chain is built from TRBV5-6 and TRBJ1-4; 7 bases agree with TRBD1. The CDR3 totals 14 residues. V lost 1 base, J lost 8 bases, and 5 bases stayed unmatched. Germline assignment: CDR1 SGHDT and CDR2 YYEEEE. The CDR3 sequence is CASSLSDRIEKLFF. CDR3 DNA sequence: TGTGCCAGCAGCTTGTCGGACAGGATCGAAAAACTGTTTTTT.

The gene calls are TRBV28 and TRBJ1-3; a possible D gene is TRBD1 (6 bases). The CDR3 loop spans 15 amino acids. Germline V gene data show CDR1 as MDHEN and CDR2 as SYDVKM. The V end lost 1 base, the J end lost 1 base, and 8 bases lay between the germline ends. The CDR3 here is CASSLYRVSGNTIYF. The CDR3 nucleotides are TGTGCCAGCAGTTTATACAGGGTGTCTGGAAACACCATATATTTT. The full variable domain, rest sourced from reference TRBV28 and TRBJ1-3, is DVKVTQSSRYLVKRTGEKVFLECVQDMDHENMFWYRQDPGLGLRLIYFSYDVKMKEKGDIPEGYSVSREKKERFSLILESASTNQTSMYLCASSLYRVSGNTIYFGEGSWLTVV.

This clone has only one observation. The CDR3 sequence: CASSETGMHSDTQYF. The CDR3 bases are TGTGCCAGCAGCGAAACAGGGATGCACTCAGATACGCAGTATTTT. The V call is TRBV6-4, the J call TRBJ2-3, with D maybe TRBD1 (6 bases). The CDR3 contains 15 residues. Germline V gives CDR1 MRHNA, CDR2 SNTAGT. V was cut by 6 bases and J by 4 bases, with 17 bases left in between.

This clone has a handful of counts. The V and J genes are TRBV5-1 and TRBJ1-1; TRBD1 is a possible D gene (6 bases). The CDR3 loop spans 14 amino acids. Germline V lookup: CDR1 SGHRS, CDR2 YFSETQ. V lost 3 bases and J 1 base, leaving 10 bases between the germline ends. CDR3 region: CASSSGQPNTEAFF. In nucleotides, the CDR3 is TGCGCCAGCAGCTCCGGACAGCCGAACACTGAAGCTTTCTTT.

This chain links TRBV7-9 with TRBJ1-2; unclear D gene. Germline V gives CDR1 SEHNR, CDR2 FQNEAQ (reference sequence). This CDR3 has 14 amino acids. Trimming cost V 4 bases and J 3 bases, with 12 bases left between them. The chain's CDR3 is CASSSKQKDYGYTF. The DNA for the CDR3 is TGTGCCAGCAGCTCCAAACAGAAGGACTATGGCTACACCTTC. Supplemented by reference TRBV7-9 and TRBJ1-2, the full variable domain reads DTGVSQNPRHKITKRGQNVTFRCDPISEHNRLYWYRQTLGQGPEFLTYFQNEAQLEKSRLLSDRFSAERPKGSFSTLEIQRTEQGDSAMYLCASSSKQKDYGYTFGSGTRLTVV.

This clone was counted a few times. The CDR3 spells CASSEDGTSELGNSPLHF. DNA for the CDR3: TGTGCCAGCAGTGAGGACGGGACATCGGAATTGGGTAATTCACCCCTCCACTTT. This chain connects TRBV6-1 to TRBJ1-6; D is perhaps TRBD1 (6 bases). Germline CDR1 MNHNS, CDR2 SASEGT. The V gene lost 3 bases and the J gene lost 6 bases, with 21 bases spanning the gap. The CDR3 consists of 18 residues.

The CDR3 nucleotides are TGTGCCAGCACTAGAATGGGCAATGAGCAGTTCTTC. This encodes CASTRMGNEQFF. V usage is TRBV6-1 and J usage is TRBJ2-1; D unresolved. The CDR3 totals 12 residues. Germline-derived CDR1 and CDR2 are MNHNS and SASEGT. V shed 7 bases and J shed 6 bases, with 10 bases lying between them.

CDR3: CASSYRLNTEAFF. In DNA form, the CDR3 reads TGTGCCAGCAGTTACAGGTTGAACACTGAAGCTTTCTTT. The genes are TRBV27 and TRBJ1-1, with D tentatively TRBD1 (5 bases). V was clipped by 4 bases and J by 0 bases, with 6 bases between them. This CDR3 is built from 13 residues. Germline assignment: CDR1 MNHEY and CDR2 SMNVEV (reference sequence).

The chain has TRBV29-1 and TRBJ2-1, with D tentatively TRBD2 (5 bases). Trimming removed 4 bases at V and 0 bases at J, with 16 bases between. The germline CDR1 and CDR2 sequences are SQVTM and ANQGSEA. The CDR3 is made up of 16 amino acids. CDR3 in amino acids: CSVVTDGESSYNEQFF. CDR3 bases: TGCAGCGTTGTAACGGACGGGGAGAGCTCCTACAATGAGCAGTTCTTC.

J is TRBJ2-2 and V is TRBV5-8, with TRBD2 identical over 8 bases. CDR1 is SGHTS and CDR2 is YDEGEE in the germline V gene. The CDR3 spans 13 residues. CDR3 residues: CAQRGGRTGELFF. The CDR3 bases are TGTGCGCAGCGGGGCGGGAGGACCGGGGAGCTGTTTTTT.

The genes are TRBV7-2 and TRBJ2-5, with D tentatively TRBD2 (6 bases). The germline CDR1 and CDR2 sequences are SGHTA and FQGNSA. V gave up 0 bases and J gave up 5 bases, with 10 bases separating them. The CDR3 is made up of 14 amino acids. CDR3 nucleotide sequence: TGTGCCAGCAGCTTAGCCGGGAGAGGGGAGACCCAGTACTTC. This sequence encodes CASSLAGRGETQYF.

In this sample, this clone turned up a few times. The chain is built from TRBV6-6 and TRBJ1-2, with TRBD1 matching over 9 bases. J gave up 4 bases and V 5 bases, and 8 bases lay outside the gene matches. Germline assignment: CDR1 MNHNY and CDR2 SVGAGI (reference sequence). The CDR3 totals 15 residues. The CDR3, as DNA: TGTGCCAGCAGTACCGCCGGGACAGGGACCTATGGCTACACCTTC. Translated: CASSTAGTGTYGYTF.

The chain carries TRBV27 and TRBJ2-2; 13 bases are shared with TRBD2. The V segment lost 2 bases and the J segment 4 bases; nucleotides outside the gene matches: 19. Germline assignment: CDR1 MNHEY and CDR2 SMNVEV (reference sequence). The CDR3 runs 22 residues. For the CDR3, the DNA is TGTGCCAGCAGTTTAAGCATTCCTCGTACTAGCGGGAGGGCCCCGGGCACCGGGGAGCTGTTTTTT. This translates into CASSLSIPRTSGRAPGTGELFF.

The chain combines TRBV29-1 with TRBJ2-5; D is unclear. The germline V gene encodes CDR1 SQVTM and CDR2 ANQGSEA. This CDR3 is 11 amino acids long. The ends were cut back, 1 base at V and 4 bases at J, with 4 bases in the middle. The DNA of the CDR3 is TGCAGCGTTGAAGTCGGAGAGACCCAGTACTTC. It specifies CSVEVGETQYF. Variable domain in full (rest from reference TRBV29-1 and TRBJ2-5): SAVISQKPSRDICQRGTSLTIQCQVDSQVTMMFWYRQQPGQSLTLIATANQGSEATYESGFVIDKFPISRPNLTFSTLTVSNMSPEDSSIYLCSVEVGETQYFGPGTRLLVL.

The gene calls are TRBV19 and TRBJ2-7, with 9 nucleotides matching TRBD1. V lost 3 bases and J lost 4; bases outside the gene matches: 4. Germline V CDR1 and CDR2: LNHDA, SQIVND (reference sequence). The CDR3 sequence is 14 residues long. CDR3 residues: CASSIGTGSYEQYF. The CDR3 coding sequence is TGTGCCAGTAGTATTGGGACAGGGTCATACGAGCAGTACTTC.

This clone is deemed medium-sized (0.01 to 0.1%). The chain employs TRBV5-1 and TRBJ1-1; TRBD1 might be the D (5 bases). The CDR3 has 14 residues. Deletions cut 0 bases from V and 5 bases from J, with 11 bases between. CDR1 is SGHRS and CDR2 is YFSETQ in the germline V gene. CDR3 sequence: CASSLVGGGTEAFF. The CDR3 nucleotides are TGCGCCAGCAGCTTGGTTGGGGGGGGAACTGAAGCTTTCTTT.

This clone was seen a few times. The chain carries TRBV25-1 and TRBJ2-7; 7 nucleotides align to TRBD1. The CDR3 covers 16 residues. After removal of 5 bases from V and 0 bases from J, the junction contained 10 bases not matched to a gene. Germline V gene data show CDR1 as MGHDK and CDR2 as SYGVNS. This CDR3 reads CASSSRSGGSSYEQYF. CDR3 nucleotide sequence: TGTGCCAGCAGTTCTCGTTCAGGGGGAAGCTCCTACGAGCAGTACTTC.

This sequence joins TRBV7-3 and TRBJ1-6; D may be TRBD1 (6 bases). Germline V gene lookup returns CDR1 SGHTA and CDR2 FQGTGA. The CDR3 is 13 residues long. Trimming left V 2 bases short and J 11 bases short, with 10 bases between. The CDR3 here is CASSLGGRAPLHF. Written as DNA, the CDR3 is TGTGCCAGCAGCTTAGGGGGCAGGGCACCCCTCCACTTT.

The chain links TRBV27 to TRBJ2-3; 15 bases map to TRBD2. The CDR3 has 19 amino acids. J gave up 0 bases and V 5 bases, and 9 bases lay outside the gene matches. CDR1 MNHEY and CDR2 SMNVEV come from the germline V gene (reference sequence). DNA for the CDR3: TGTGCCAGCAGTCCAACCGGACTAGCGGGGGGGATGAGCACAGATACGCAGTATTTT. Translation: CASSPTGLAGGMSTDTQYF.

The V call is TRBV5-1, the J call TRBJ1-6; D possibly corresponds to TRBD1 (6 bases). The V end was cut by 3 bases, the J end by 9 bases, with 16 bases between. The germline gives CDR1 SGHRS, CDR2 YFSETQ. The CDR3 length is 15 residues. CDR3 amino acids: CASSSTGMTGSPLHF. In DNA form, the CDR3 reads TGCGCCAGCAGCTCAACAGGGATGACCGGTTCACCCCTCCACTTT.

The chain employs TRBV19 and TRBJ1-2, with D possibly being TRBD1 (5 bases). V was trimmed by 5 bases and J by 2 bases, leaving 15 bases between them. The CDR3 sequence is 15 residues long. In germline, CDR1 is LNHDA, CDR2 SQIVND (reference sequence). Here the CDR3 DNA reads TGTGCCAGTAGTGGCTCCAGACAGCTCAACTATGGCTACACCTTC. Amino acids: CASSGSRQLNYGYTF.

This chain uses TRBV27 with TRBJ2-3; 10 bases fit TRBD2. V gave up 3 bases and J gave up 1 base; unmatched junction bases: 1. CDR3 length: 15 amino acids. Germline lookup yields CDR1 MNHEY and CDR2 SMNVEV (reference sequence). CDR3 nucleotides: TGTGCCAGCAGTTTCCTAGCGGGAGGCACAGATACGCAGTATTTT. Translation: CASSFLAGGTDTQYF.